The 15 T cell receptor beta chains below all came from one sample that was sequenced in a study of PD-1 blockade in mismatch repair-deficient tumors. Using immunoSEQ multiplex PCR, the repertoire was profiled, and TCRdb retains in-frame clones only, with some absent. This table holds about 39,000 clones, over 80% found once. The specimen was PBMCs, collected about 38 weeks after starting pembrolizumab. The receptors derive from an adult with mismatch repair-deficient cancer.

The genes are TRBV27 and TRBJ2-7; TRBD1 matches at 8 bases. The CDR3 has 16 amino acids. V trimming: 2 bases; J trimming: 5 bases; junction bases outside the gene matches: 11. Germline lookup yields CDR1 MNHEY and CDR2 SMNVEV (reference sequence). The CDR3 DNA follows: TGTGCCAGCAGTTTAAAGCTGGCAGGGGGCGTCGACGAGCAGTACTTC. This codes for CASSLKLAGGVDEQYF.

This chain links TRBV11-2 with TRBJ2-1, with D perhaps matching TRBD2 (5 bases). Deletions cut 6 bases from V and 4 bases from J, with 28 bases between. CDR1 and CDR2 (germline): SGHAT, FQNNGV. CDR3 size: 19 residues. The DNA of the CDR3 is TGTGCCAGCAGTTTACACTTGGCGGGCCCCCCGGGTAGGTACAATGAGCAGTTCTTC. Its protein product is CASSLHLAGPPGRYNEQFF.

The gene calls are TRBV14 and TRBJ1-4; a weak D match, TRBD1 (5 bases). Germline assignment: CDR1 SGHDN and CDR2 FVKESK. CDR3 length: 13 residues. V was clipped by 4 bases and J by 14 bases, with 17 bases between them. CDR3 in amino acids: CASSPRQHERLFF. Written as DNA, the CDR3 is TGTGCCAGCAGCCCGAGACAGCATGAAAGGCTGTTTTTT. The full variable domain, its missing parts supplied by reference TRBV14 and TRBJ1-4, is EAGVTQFPSHSVIEKGQTVTLRCDPISGHDNLYWYRRVMGKEIKFLLHFVKESKQDESGMPNNRFLAERTGGTYSTLKVQPAELEDSGVYFCASSPRQHERLFFGSGTQLSVL.

This chain connects TRBV5-4 to TRBJ1-3; 7 positions match TRBD1. J lost 0 bases, V lost 3 bases, and 0 bases had no gene match. This CDR3 is 14 amino acids long. Germline lookup yields CDR1 SGHNT and CDR2 YYREEE (reference sequence). DNA for the CDR3: TGTGCCAGCAGCTCAGGGGGCTCTGGAAACACCATATATTTT. This gives the protein CASSSGGSGNTIYF.

CDR3: CASSKGGLLPNPSPLHF. In DNA form, the CDR3 reads TGTGCCAGCAGCAAAGGAGGTTTACTACCGAATCCCTCACCCCTCCACTTT. This chain links TRBV21-1 with TRBJ1-6. TRBV21-1 is flagged as a pseudogene. The CDR3 sequence is 17 residues long.

The gene calls are TRBV28 and TRBJ1-5; maybe TRBD1 (5 bases). This CDR3 is 15 amino acids long. CDR1 is MDHEN, CDR2 SYDVKM, per germline. Trimming took 1 base from V and 2 from J, leaving 9 bases between them. The CDR3 DNA follows: TGTGCCAGCAGTTTATTTGGGGGGGGCAATCAGCCCCAGCATTTT. It specifies CASSLFGGGNQPQHF.

The chain uses TRBV11-2 and TRBJ1-1, with D tentatively TRBD1 (6 bases). Trimming shortened V by 5 bases and J by 5 bases, and 9 bases separated the two germline ends. The CDR3 runs 12 residues. Germline V gene lookup returns CDR1 SGHAT and CDR2 FQNNGV. CDR3: CASSLRGTEAFF. CDR3 in DNA: TGTGCCAGCAGCCTTAGGGGGACTGAAGCTTTCTTT.

The J gene is TRBJ1-1, the V gene TRBV2; 11 bases fit TRBD1. CDR3 length: 16 residues. With 4 bases clipped from V and 5 bases from J, the junction kept 9 bases outside the gene matches. Germline values: CDR1 SNHLY, CDR2 FYNNEI. CDR3 amino acids: CASSGRRDRGETEAFF. The CDR3 DNA is TGTGCCAGCAGTGGACGTCGGGACAGGGGGGAGACTGAAGCTTTCTTT.

V usage is TRBV25-1 and J usage is TRBJ1-1; D may be TRBD1 (5 bases). CDR1 is MGHDK and CDR2 is SYGVNS in the germline V gene. This CDR3 contains 14 residues. V was pared by 4 bases and J by 0 bases, with 9 bases between. The CDR3 coding sequence is TGTGCCAGCAGTGGACAGCAAATGAACACTGAAGCTTTCTTT. This translates into CASSGQQMNTEAFF.

The chain couples TRBV5-8 to TRBJ1-1, with unresolved D. Germline loops: CDR1 SGHTS, CDR2 YDEGEE. This CDR3 is built from 14 residues. Trimming cost V 0 bases and J 1 base, with 7 bases left between them. This CDR3 reads CASSLASGNTEAFF. CDR3 bases: TGTGCCAGCAGCTTGGCCTCAGGGAACACTGAAGCTTTCTTT.

This sequence joins TRBV5-1 and TRBJ2-2; tentatively, D is TRBD1 (6 bases). Trimming took off 2 bases at V and 6 bases at J, with 11 bases between the two ends. Germline CDR1 is SGHRS and CDR2 is YFSETQ. The CDR3 loop spans 14 amino acids. CDR3 sequence (DNA): TGCGCCAGCAGCTTAGACAGGATTGCCGGGGAGCTGTTTTTT. This codes for CASSLDRIAGELFF.

This clone was counted once. CDR3 sequence reads: CASSSRTYGYTF. As DNA, the CDR3 is TGTGCCAGCAGTAGCCGGACTTATGGCTACACCTTC. J is TRBJ1-2 and V is TRBV28, with D uncertain. This CDR3 has 12 residues. Trimming took off 5 bases at V and 5 bases at J, with 9 bases between the two ends. Germline V gene sequence: CDR1 MDHEN, CDR2 SYDVKM.

The rearrangement links TRBV2 to TRBJ2-5; 10 bases map to TRBD1. Germline V lookup: CDR1 SNHLY, CDR2 FYNNEI. This CDR3 is 17 amino acids long. Trimming removed 0 bases from V and 1 base from J; junction bases left unmatched: 5. The CDR3, as DNA: TGTGCCAGCAGTGAAGCGTTGACAGGGGGCGGCCAAGAGACCCAGTACTTC. Amino acid sequence: CASSEALTGGGQETQYF.

This chain links TRBV7-3 with TRBJ1-1; tentative D call: TRBD1 (5 bases). This CDR3 is 13 amino acids long. With 2 bases removed from V and 1 base from J, the gap between germline ends came to 5 bases. Germline-derived CDR1 and CDR2 are SGHTA and FQGTGA. The CDR3 loop is CASSLGQNTEAFF. CDR3 coding DNA: TGTGCCAGCAGCTTAGGACAGAACACTGAAGCTTTCTTT.

The V gene is TRBV28, the J gene TRBJ1-2, with D uncertain. Germline-derived CDR1 and CDR2 are MDHEN and SYDVKM. This CDR3 is 12 amino acids long. V was trimmed by 1 base and J by 8 bases, leaving 8 bases between them. DNA of the CDR3: TGTGCCAGCAGTTTATTCAGGCTCGGCTACACCTTC. This encodes CASSLFRLGYTF.